This T cell receptor beta chain appears in the sequencing data of a study of blood T cell repertoires in COVID-19. Study context: Sources were T cells, B-cell-depleted T cells, or PBMCs; the material itself was cDNA or gDNA.

TCRdb's copy holds only in-frame clones and misses some; the assay was immunoSEQ multiplex PCR. The sample contains about 150,000 clones, approximately 89% of which appear only once. The germline CDR1 and CDR2 sequences are KGHDR and SFDVKD. With V trimmed by 4 bases and J by 2 bases, 3 bases remained unmatched. The CDR3 runs 14 residues. This clone was seen more than once but under ten times. Input material: peripheral blood. The sequence was collected from a human donor in a cohort sampled during active COVID-19. V usage is TRBV24-1 and J usage is TRBJ1-2; 7 bases map to TRBD1. The CDR3 DNA reads TGTGCCACCAGTGAGACAGGGTTCAACTATGGCTACACCTTC. It specifies CATSETGFNYGYTF.